This record concerns one TCR beta chain sequence. This sample is drawn from a study of technical replicates of blood from a handful of donors. Sequenced by immunoSEQ multiplex PCR; TCRdb stores in-frame clones only, minus some. The sample comprises about 88,000 clones, 85% to 95% of which are singletons, and under 0.35% rests with the top ten. The germline CDR1 and CDR2 sequences are MGHRA and YSYEKL. The CDR3 has 18 residues. Trimming cost V 1 base and J 5 bases; bases outside gene matches: 11. The chain combines TRBV4-1 with TRBJ2-1, with 10 bases identical to TRBD1. Sequences were obtained from T cells isolated from PBMCs. This clonotype originated in a human donor in good health. The CDR3 sequence: CASSQAQAGTGVDNEQFF. The CDR3 bases are TGCGCCAGCAGCCAAGCTCAGGCCGGGACAGGGGTGGACAATGAGCAGTTCTTC.